This T cell receptor beta chain was identified in a study of blood T cell repertoires in COVID-19. Germline values: CDR1 GTSNPN, CDR2 SVGIG (reference sequence). The CDR3 runs to 16 residues. Trimming removed 4 bases from V and 0 bases from J; junction bases left unmatched: 6. Here immunoSEQ multiplex PCR was the method, and the copy in TCRdb shows in-frame clones only, minus some. The sample lists about 250,000 clones, around 83% seen once, with approximately 9.1% in the top ten. The chain has TRBV30 and TRBJ1-6; 7 nucleotides line up with TRBD1. This clonotype originated in a man older than 75 with acute or convalescent COVID-19. Sequenced: peripheral blood. CDR3 DNA: TGTGCCTGGACTCCGACAGGGAGCTCCTATAATTCACCCCTCCACTTT. It codes for CAWTPTGSSYNSPLHF. Based on the CDR3 plus reference TRBV30 and TRBJ1-6, the full variable domain is SQTIHQWPATLVQPVGSPLSLECTVEGTSNPNLYWYRQAAGRGLQLLFYSVGIGQISSEVPQNLSASRPQDRQFILSSKKLLLSDSGFYLCAWTPTGSSYNSPLHFGNGTRLTVT.